Below are 20 T cell receptor beta chains sequenced from a single sample in a study of T-cell memory formation after mild COVID-19. Each CDR3 protein is one row after TCRdb ran MiXCR on the 5' RACE reads. Seen here are some 210,000 distinct CDR3 sequences, roughly a tenth observed once, and the top ten hold approximately 2.8%. The specimen sequenced was PBMCs or a T cell subset sorted from them (not recorded which). The receptor source for this set is a man aged 18 to 35 who had mild COVID-19 (a few samples of this study predate the infection). Cell type and time point are not known.

This clonotype was counted a few times. The chain links TRBV6-2 or TRBV6-3 to TRBJ1-6; no clear D. Per the germline V gene, CDR1 is MNHEY and CDR2 is SVGEGT. The CDR3 consists of 11 residues. V lost 8 bases, J lost 14 bases, and 13 bases lay in between. CDR3 sequence: CASSPGGSLHF. CDR3 sequence (DNA): TGTGCCAGCTCTCCGGGTGGGTCCCTCCACTTT.

There are a few counts of this clonotype. V and J are TRBV28 and TRBJ2-5; D is unresolved. CDR1 is MDHEN, CDR2 SYDVKM, per germline. This CDR3 has 15 amino acids. The germline V and J ends were trimmed by 4 bases and 5 bases, with 17 bases remaining between them. In nucleotides, the CDR3 is TGTGCCAGCAGTTCGTCCGGGCTTCCCGGGGAGACCCAGTACTTC. Its translation: CASSSSGLPGETQYF.

This clonotype was counted between two and nine times. The chain carries TRBV11-2 and TRBJ1-6; 8 bases are a match to TRBD1. CDR3 length: 15 residues. Germline CDR1 SGHAT, CDR2 FQNNGV. V lost 8 bases to trimming and J lost 7 bases; unmatched junction nucleotides: 10. The CDR3 region is CASDITRGRNSPLHF. The CDR3 DNA follows: TGTGCCAGCGATATTACCAGGGGGCGGAATTCACCCCTCCACTTT. The variable domain in full, with the rest retrieved from reference TRBV11-2 and TRBJ1-6, is EAGVAQSPRYKIIEKRQSVAFWCNPISGHATLYWYQQILGQGPKLLIQFQNNGVVDDSQLPKDRFSAERLKGVDSTLKIQPAKLEDSAVYLCASDITRGRNSPLHFGNGTRLTVT.

J is TRBJ2-1 and V is TRBV4-1; TRBD1 agrees at 8 bases. This CDR3 is built from 16 residues. Germline V gene sequence: CDR1 MGHRA, CDR2 YSYEKL. Trimming removed 2 bases from V and 2 bases from J; junction bases left unmatched: 5. The CDR3 nucleotides read TGCGCCAGCAGCCAACCGACAGGGGACCCCTACAATGAGCAGTTCTTC. Residues: CASSQPTGDPYNEQFF.

This chain connects TRBV2 to TRBJ2-5; D possibly corresponds to TRBD2 (5 bases). The CDR3 contains 15 residues. V lost 6 bases and J 1 base, leaving 15 bases between the germline ends. Germline V gives CDR1 SNHLY, CDR2 FYNNEI. The CDR3 DNA is TGTGCCAGCAGCCAAAACCGGGGTTCCCAAGAGACCCAGTACTTC. It translates to CASSQNRGSQETQYF.

This chain connects TRBV4-1 to TRBJ2-3; tentatively, D is TRBD1 (6 bases). The ends were cut back, 0 bases at V and 3 bases at J, with 10 bases in the middle. In germline, CDR1 is MGHRA, CDR2 YSYEKL. This CDR3 has 15 amino acids. CDR3 residues: CASSQDGRGTDTQYF. CDR3 sequence (DNA): TGCGCCAGCAGCCAAGACGGCAGGGGAACAGATACGCAGTATTTT.

In its sample, this clonotype was seen a few times. The chain links TRBV9 to TRBJ2-3, with 9 nucleotides matching TRBD2. The CDR3 loop spans 14 amino acids. Unmatched junction bases numbered 3, after V lost 2 bases and J lost 5 bases. The germline gives CDR1 SGDLS, CDR2 YYNGEE. CDR3: CASSVSGGEDTQYF. The CDR3 DNA follows: TGTGCCAGCAGCGTTAGCGGGGGTGAAGATACGCAGTATTTT.

V usage is TRBV24-1 and J usage is TRBJ2-1; D gene uncertain. Looked up from germline, CDR1 is KGHDR and CDR2 is SFDVKD. Trimming took off 7 bases at V and 8 bases at J, with 11 bases between the two ends. CDR3 size: 12 residues. CDR3 coding DNA: TGTGCCACCAGGTGCCATCTTCATGAGCAGTTCTTC. This sequence encodes CATRCHLHEQFF.

CDR3 protein: CAISEGTDTDTQYF. The CDR3 DNA sequence: TGTGCCATCAGTGAGGGGACGGACACAGATACGCAGTATTTT. The rearrangement uses TRBV10-3 and TRBJ2-3; D may correspond to TRBD1 or TRBD2 (5 bases each). The CDR3 length is 14 residues. Germline V gene data show CDR1 as ENHRY and CDR2 as SYGVKD. The V end was cut by 2 bases, the J end by 2 bases, with 8 bases between.

This clonotype was counted a few times. The J gene is TRBJ2-5, the V gene TRBV2; D remains ambiguous. The CDR3 is made up of 11 amino acids. V was trimmed by 6 bases and J by 1 base, leaving 3 bases between them. Germline V gene data show CDR1 as SNHLY and CDR2 as FYNNEI. CDR3 protein: CASRTQETQYF. As DNA, the CDR3 is TGTGCCAGCAGGACCCAAGAGACCCAGTACTTC.

With regard to this clonotype: A much bigger clone sits one base away, suggesting this may be a read error. The chain carries TRBV28 and TRBJ2-7; 8 bases match TRBD1. CDR3 length equals 15 residues. CDR1 and CDR2 from the germline V gene are MDHEN and SYDVKM. Germline trimming cut 4 bases from V and 2 bases from J; bases unmatched to any gene: 7. CDR3 nucleotide sequence: TGTGCCAGCAGTTCCGGACAGGGTGGCCCCTACGAGCAGTACGTC. Translating gives CASSSGQGGPYEQYV.

This chain joins TRBV6-1 and TRBJ2-3; 13 bases are a match to TRBD2. Germline V gene lookup returns CDR1 MNHNS and CDR2 SASEGT. The length of the CDR3 is 14 residues. The CDR3 nucleotides are TGTGGAGTAACTGGACTAGCGGGGGTAGATACGCAGTATTTT. This codes for CGVTGLAGVDTQYF.

The CDR3 nucleotides read TGCGCCAGCAGCTTGGCGCCCAACTTGAACACTGAAGCTTTCTTT. Translation: CASSLAPNLNTEAFF. The chain uses TRBV5-1 and TRBJ1-1; D is ambiguous. V was pared by 0 bases and J by 0 bases, with 9 bases between. CDR1 and CDR2 (germline): SGHRS, YFSETQ. The CDR3 is 15 amino acids.

The rearrangement links TRBV3-1 to TRBJ1-2; tentatively, D is TRBD1 (6 bases). Looked up from germline, CDR1 is LGHDT and CDR2 is YNNKEL (reference sequence). This CDR3 has 16 residues. Trimming stripped 1 base from V and 4 bases from J, with 16 bases between. CDR3 nucleotide sequence: TGTGCCAGCAGCCAAGGGGGCAGGGGAGGCCCCTATGGCTACACCTTC. Amino acid sequence: CASSQGGRGGPYGYTF.

At least ten counts were recorded for this clonotype. The chain joins TRBV5-1 to TRBJ2-7; 9 bases match TRBD1. The CDR3 extends over 17 amino acids. Germline V gene sequence: CDR1 SGHRS, CDR2 YFSETQ. The V gene end was trimmed by 0 bases and the J gene end by 5 bases; junction bases not matched to a gene: 12. The CDR3 spells CASSLACSGQGINEQYV. As DNA, the CDR3 is TGCGCCAGCAGCTTGGCGTGTTCAGGACAGGGGATTAACGAGCAGTACGTC.

This chain joins TRBV7-2 and TRBJ1-5, with D unclear. Trimming left V 4 bases short and J 4 bases short, with 8 bases between. Germline CDR1 reads SGHTA; CDR2 reads FQGNSA. The CDR3 runs 13 residues. CDR3 bases: TGTGCCAGCAGCTCAGCAGCGAATCAGCCCCAGCATTTT. Its protein product is CASSSAANQPQHF.

In its sample, this clonotype was seen a few times. The chain has TRBV3-1 and TRBJ1-1; D call uncertain. The CDR3 loop spans 15 amino acids. In germline, CDR1 is LGHDT, CDR2 YNNKEL (reference sequence). The V and J ends lost 4 bases and 1 base respectively, with 13 bases between them. CDR3 in amino acids: CASSLRARENTEAFF. The CDR3 nucleotides read TGTGCCAGCAGCCTGCGGGCCAGAGAGAACACTGAAGCTTTCTTT.

The chain has TRBV28 and TRBJ1-2; 8 nucleotides agree with TRBD1. The CDR3 consists of 14 residues. Trimming at V came to 6 bases and at J to 3 bases, leaving 6 bases not matched to a gene. Germline loops: CDR1 MDHEN, CDR2 SYDVKM. The CDR3 sequence: CASRTPGQDYGYTF. CDR3 nucleotides: TGTGCCAGCAGAACTCCGGGACAGGACTATGGCTACACCTTC.

V and J are TRBV28 and TRBJ1-2; 8 bases map to TRBD1. V dropped 6 bases and J dropped 0; count of bases not matched to a gene: 3. CDR3 length: 14 residues. CDR1 MDHEN and CDR2 SYDVKM come from the germline V gene. Here the CDR3 reads CASSQGATNYGYTF. CDR3 bases: TGTGCCAGCAGCCAGGGGGCGACTAACTATGGCTACACCTTC.

The chain joins TRBV20-1 to TRBJ2-5; 8 bases fit TRBD2. Trimming cost V 1 base and J 4 bases; bases outside gene matches: 2. Per the germline V gene, CDR1 is DFQATT and CDR2 is SNEGSKA (reference sequence). CDR3 length equals 13 residues. The CDR3 protein is CSARAGGPETQYF. CDR3 nucleotide sequence: TGCAGTGCTAGAGCGGGGGGGCCAGAGACCCAGTACTTC.